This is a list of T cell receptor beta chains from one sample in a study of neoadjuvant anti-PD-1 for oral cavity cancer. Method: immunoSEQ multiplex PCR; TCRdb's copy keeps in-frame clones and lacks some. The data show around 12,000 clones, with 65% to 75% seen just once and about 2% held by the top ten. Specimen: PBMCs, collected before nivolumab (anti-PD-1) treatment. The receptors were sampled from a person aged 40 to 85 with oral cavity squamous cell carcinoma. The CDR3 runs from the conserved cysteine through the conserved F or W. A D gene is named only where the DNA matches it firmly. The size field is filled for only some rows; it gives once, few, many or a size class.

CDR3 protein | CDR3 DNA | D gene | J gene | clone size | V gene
CASSRGDGSNQPQHF | TGTGCCAGCAGCAGGGGGGACGGTAGCAATCAGCCCCAGCATTTT | - | TRBJ1-5 | - | TRBV5-8
CASSTVPGYEQYF | TGTGCCAGCAGTACGGTCCCGGGGTACGAGCAGTACTTC | - | TRBJ2-7 | - | TRBV27
CASSATSGTAYEKLFF | TGCGCCAGCAGCGCAACTTCCGGGACAGCTTATGAAAAACTGTTTTTT | TRBD1 | TRBJ1-4 | - | TRBV5-1
CASSRTEKGYEQYF | TGTGCCAGCAGCCGGACAGAAAAGGGCTACGAGCAGTACTTC | - | TRBJ2-7 | - | TRBV27
CASSSYGGSSGANVLTF | TGTGCCAGCAGCTCCTATGGGGGTAGCTCTGGGGCCAACGTCCTGACTTTC | - | TRBJ2-6 | - | TRBV5-6
CASSPKETQYF | TGTGCCAGCAGCCCGAAGGAGACCCAGTACTTC | - | TRBJ2-5 | - | TRBV6-6
CASSFGGVKTQYF | TGTGCCAGCAGCTTCGGCGGGGTGAAGACCCAGTACTTC | - | TRBJ2-5 | - | TRBV7-7
CASSFGPRAGELFF | TGTGCCAGCAGTTTTGGCCCGCGGGCCGGGGAGCTGTTTTTT | - | TRBJ2-2 | - | TRBV28
CASSRGTGSNQPQHF | TGTGCCAGCTCCCGTGGGACGGGTAGCAATCAGCCCCAGCATTTT | - | TRBJ1-5 | - | TRBV18
CASSLGSGSGTDTQYF | TGTGCCAGCAGCTTGGGATCGGGGTCTGGCACAGATACGCAGTATTTT | - | TRBJ2-3 | once | TRBV5-8
CASSYSGTNYGYTF | TGTGCCAGCAGTTACTCCGGGACGAACTATGGCTACACCTTC | - | TRBJ1-2 | - | TRBV6-5